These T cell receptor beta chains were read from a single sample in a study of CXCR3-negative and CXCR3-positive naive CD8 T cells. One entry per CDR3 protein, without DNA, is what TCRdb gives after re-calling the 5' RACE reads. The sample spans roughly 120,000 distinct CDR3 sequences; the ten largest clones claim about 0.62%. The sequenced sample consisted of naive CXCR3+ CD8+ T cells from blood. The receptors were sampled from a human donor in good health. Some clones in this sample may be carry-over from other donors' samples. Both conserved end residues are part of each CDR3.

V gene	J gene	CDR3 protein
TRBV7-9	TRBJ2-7	CASSLDRTGIEQYF
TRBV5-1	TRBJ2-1	CASSLITGFDEQFF
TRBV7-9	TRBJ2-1	CASSLAQGARNEQFF
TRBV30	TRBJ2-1	CAWSEVAGGVQFF
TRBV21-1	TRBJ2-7	CASSKFCCGPGRRGQGPYEQYF
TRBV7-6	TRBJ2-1	CASSGFGEQFF
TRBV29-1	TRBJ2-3	CSVADRAASPTDTQYF
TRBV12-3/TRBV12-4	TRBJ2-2	CASSSPILAGATGELFF
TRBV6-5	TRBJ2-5	CASSYWVREGEETQYF
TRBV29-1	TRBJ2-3	CSVEGLAGVSSTDTQYF
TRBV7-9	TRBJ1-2	CASSLAQQQANYGYTF
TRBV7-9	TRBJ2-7	CASSHGEASYEQYF
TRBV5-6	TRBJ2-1	CASSLGQGAFF
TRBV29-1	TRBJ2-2	CSVEDIGGELFF
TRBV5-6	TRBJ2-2	CASSWATGNTGELFF
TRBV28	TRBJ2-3	CASSFLSGTDTQYF
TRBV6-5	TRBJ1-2	CASSTGIGYGYTF
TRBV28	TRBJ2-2	CASSFPSGGPGEVFF
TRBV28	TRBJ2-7	CASSFPQTEYEQYF
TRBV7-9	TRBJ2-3	CASSLGRGSSTDTQYF
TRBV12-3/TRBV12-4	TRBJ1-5	CASSLGQGIPPQHF
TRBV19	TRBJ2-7	CASSVAGSTYEQYF
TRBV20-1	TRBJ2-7	CSAKKYHLDYEQYF
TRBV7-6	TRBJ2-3	CASSLLPTSTDTQYF
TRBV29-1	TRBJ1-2	CSVARTVLEANYGYTF
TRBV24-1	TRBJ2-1	CATSGDTGGDEQFF
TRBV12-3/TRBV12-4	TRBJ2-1	CASSPDKNEQFF
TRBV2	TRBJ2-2	CASNPGQASNTGELFF
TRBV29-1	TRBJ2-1	CSVERGGREFNEQFF
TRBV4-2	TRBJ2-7	CASSHTGTGVDEQYF
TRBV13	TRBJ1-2	CASSARGPVPEGYTF
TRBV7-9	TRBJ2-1	CASSSGTSGESYNEQFF
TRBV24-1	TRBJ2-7	CATSTGTAAYEQYF
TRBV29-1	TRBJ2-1	CSVVGTLSYNEQFF
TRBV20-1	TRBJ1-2	CSARDRRQGAYGYTF
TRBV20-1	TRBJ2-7	CSARGLAGGPITAWADEQYF
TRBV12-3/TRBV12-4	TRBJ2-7	CASSLAHPTYEQYF
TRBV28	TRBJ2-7	CASSYSLLPGKGEQYF
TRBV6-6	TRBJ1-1	CASSVPGYTEAFF
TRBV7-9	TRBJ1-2	CASSPGDNYGYTF
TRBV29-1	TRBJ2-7	CSGRTGSGYEQYF
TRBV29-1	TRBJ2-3	CSFGESFADTQYF
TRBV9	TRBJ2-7	CASSVSLDGYEQYF
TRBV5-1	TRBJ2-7	CASRLGGSYEQYF
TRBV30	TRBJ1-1	CAWCLGAGDTEAFF
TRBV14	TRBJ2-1	CASSHLPSGRHEQFF
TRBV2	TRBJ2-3	CASTPWGSGGPSTDTQYF
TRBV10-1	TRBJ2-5	CASSDDRDWETQYF
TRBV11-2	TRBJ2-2	CASSQFKRGQANTGELFF
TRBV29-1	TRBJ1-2	CSVGGDSLYGYTF
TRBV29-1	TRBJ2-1	CSVEGVAGDNEQFF
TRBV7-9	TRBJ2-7	CASSLTTSGRAYEQYF
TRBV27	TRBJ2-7	CASSLTSGGYEQYF
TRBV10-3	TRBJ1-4	CAISANGGLGEKLFF
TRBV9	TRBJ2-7	CASSEGSGSYEQYF